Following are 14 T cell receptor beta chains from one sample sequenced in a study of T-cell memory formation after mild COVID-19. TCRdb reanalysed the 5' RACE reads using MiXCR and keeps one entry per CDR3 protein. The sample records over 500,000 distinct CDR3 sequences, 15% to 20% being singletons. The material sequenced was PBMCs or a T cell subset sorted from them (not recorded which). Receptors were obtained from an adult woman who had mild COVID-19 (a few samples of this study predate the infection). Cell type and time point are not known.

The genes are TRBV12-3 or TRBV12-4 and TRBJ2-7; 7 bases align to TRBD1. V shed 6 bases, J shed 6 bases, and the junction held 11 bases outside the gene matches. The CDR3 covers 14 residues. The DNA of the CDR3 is TGTGCCAGCAGCGTGACAGGGTCATCGGGCGAGCAGTACTTC. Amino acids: CASSVTGSSGEQYF.

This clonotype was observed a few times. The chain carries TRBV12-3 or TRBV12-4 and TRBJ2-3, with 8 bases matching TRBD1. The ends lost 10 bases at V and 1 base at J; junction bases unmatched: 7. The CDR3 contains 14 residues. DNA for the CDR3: TGTGCCACCTTGTCGACAGGGGGCACAGATACGCAGTATTTT. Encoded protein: CATLSTGGTDTQYF.

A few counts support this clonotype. The chain's CDR3 is CASSEAGSYYGYTF. In nucleotides, the CDR3 is TGTGCCAGCAGTGAAGCTGGCAGCTACTATGGCTACACCTTC. The chain is built from TRBV6-1 and TRBJ1-2, with no clear D. Trimming cost V 0 bases and J 3 bases, with 8 bases left between them. The CDR3 length is 14 residues. The germline CDR1 and CDR2 sequences are MNHNS and SASEGT.

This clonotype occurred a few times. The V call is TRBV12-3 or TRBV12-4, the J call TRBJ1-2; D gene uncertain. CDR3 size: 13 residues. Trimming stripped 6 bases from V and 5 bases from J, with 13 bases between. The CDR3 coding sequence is TGTGCCAGCAGCCCTGTTTCCGGATATGGCTACACCTTC. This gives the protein CASSPVSGYGYTF.

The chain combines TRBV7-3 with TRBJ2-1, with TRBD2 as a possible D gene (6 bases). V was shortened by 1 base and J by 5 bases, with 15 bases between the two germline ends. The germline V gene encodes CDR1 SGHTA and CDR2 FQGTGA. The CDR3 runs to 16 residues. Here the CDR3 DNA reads TGTGCCAGCAGCTTAATGGGGGGTGGAACTAACAATGAGCAGTTCTTC. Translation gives CASSLMGGGTNNEQFF.

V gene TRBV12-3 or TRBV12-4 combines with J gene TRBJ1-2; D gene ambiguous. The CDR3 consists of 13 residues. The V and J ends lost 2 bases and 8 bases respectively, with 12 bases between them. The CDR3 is CASSLLRALGYTF. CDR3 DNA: TGTGCCAGCAGTTTACTGCGCGCGCTGGGCTACACCTTC.

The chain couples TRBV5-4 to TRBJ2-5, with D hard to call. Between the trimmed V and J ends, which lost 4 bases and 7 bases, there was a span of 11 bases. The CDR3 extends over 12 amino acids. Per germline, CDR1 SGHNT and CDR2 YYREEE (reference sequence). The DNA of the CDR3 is TGTGCCAGCAGCCCCCCAGCAGGGACCCAGTACTTC. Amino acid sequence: CASSPPAGTQYF.

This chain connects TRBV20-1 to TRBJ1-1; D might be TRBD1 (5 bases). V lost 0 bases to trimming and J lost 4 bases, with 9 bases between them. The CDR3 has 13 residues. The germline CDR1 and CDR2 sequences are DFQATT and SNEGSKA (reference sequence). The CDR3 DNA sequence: TGCAGTGCTAGAGATCGGAGGGGCACTGAAGCTTTCTTT. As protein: CSARDRRGTEAFF.

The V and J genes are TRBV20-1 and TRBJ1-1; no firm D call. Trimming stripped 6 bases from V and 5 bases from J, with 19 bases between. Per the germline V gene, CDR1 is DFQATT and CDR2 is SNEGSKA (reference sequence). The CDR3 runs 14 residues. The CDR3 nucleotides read TGCAGTGCCAGCCAAAATTATGAGAGGACTGAAGCTTTCTTT. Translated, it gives CSASQNYERTEAFF.

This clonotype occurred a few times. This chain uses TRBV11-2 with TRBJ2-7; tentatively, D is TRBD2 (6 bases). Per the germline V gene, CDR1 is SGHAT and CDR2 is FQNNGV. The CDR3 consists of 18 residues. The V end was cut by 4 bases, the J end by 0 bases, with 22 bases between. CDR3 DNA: TGTGCCAGCAGCTCAAGGGCTCTGCGGGACGATCGCTCCTACGAGCAGTACTTC. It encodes CASSSRALRDDRSYEQYF.

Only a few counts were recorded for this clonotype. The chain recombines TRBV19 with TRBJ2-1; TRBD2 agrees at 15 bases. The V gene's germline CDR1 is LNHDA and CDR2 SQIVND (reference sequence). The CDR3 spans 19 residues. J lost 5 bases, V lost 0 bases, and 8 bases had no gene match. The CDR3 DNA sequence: TGTGCCAGTAGTATAGATGGACTAGCGGGGGGGCTGAGAGACAATGAGCAGTTCTTC. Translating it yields CASSIDGLAGGLRDNEQFF. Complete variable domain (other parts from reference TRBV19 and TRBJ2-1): DGGITQSPKYLFRKEGQNVTLSCEQNLNHDAMYWYRQDPGQGLRLIYYSQIVNDFQKGDIAEGYSVSREKKESFPLTVTSAQKNPTAFYLCASSIDGLAGGLRDNEQFFGPGTRLTVL.

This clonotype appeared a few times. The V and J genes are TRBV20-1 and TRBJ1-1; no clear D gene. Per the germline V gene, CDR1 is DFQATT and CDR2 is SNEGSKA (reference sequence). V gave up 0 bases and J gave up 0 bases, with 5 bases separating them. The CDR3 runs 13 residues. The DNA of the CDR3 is TGCAGTGCTAGAGAATCCGTGAACACTGAAGCTTTCTTT. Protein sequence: CSARESVNTEAFF.

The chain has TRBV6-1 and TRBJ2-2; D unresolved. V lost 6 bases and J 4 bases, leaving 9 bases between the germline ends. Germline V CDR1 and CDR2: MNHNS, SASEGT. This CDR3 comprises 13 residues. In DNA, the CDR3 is TGTGCCAGCAGCCTGGGGATCACCGGGGAGCTGTTTTTT. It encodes CASSLGITGELFF.

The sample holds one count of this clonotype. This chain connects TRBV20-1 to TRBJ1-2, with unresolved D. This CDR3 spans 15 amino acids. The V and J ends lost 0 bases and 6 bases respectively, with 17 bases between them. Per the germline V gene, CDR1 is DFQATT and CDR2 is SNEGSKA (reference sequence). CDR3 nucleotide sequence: TGCAGTGCTAGAGATCGTCTGGGGATTACACATGGCTACACCTTC. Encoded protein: CSARDRLGITHGYTF.